Listed below are T cell receptor beta chains from one sample, sequenced in a study of blood T cells in healthy people across ages. One entry per CDR3 protein, called by TCRdb with MiXCR from the 5' RACE reads. The sample records about 750,000 distinct CDR3 sequences, roughly 50% being singletons. Sequenced sample: blood. All receptors come from an elderly man in good health. Both conserved end residues are part of each CDR3. The D gene is left open where the match is weak. The size of a clone is reported for some rows only, either as once, few or many, or as a class for expanded clones.

d_call j_call v_call clone_size cdr3_nt cdr3_aa
- TRBJ2-7 TRBV5-1 - TGCGCCAGCAGCCTCCCGGGAGATCCGTACTTC CASSLPGDPYF
- TRBJ2-7 TRBV20-1 - TGCAGTGCTATGGGGCGGGATCCATACGAGCAGTACTTC CSAMGRDPYEQYF
- TRBJ2-7 TRBV6-1 few TGTGCCAGCAGCTTTCCACCGCCCTTACCCTACGAGCAGTACTTC CASSFPPPLPYEQYF
- TRBJ2-7 TRBV2 - TGTGCCAGCGGACAGTGGACCTACGAGCAGTACTTC CASGQWTYEQYF
- TRBJ1-4 TRBV7-2 - TGTGCCAGCAGCGCCGGGCGGCGGGAAAAACTGTTTTTT CASSAGRREKLFF
TRBD1 TRBJ2-7 TRBV20-1 - TGCAGTGCTCTATGGGGACAGGGGACCCACGAGCAGTACTTC CSALWGQGTHEQYF
TRBD2 TRBJ2-5 TRBV5-5 - TGTGCCAGCAGCCCGGGGACTAGCGAATTACAAGAGACCCAGTACTTC CASSPGTSELQETQYF
- TRBJ2-7 TRBV5-5 - TGTGCCAGCAGCTTGGAGGCCGCTACCAATTCCTACGAGCAGTACTTC CASSLEAATNSYEQYF
TRBD2 TRBJ2-7 TRBV2 few TGTGCCAGCAGCCCCCCAGGACGCGCTAGCGGGATTTGGTACGAGCAGTACTTC CASSPPGRASGIWYEQYF
- TRBJ1-1 TRBV13 - TGTGCCAGCAGCTTAGCCGGGGACCGACGAATTGAAGCTTTCTTT CASSLAGDRRIEAFF
TRBD2 TRBJ2-3 TRBV20-1 few TGCAGTGCTAGAGATCGACTAGCGGGAGCTAACAGATACGCGTATTTT CSARDRLAGANRYAYF
- TRBJ2-4 TRBV20-1 - TGCAGTGCTAGGGAGGGCGGCAGGGGATGGGAAAACATTCAGTACTTC CSAREGGRGWENIQYF
- TRBJ2-7 TRBV6-5 once TGTGCCAGCAGACCCCGGGACACCTACGAGCAGTACTTC CASRPRDTYEQYF
- TRBJ2-5 TRBV5-1 - TGCGCCAGCAGCCGAAATTGGGAGACCCAGTACTTC CASSRNWETQYF
TRBD2 TRBJ2-1 TRBV12-3/TRBV12-4 - TGTGCCAGCAGTTTCCCTAGCGGGAGTTTTCAGTTCTTC CASSFPSGSFQFF
TRBD1 TRBJ2-7 TRBV3-1 - TGTGCCAGCATCGGATGGGACAGGGGCACCTACGAGCAGTACTTC CASIGWDRGTYEQYF
- TRBJ2-3 TRBV5-1 - TGCGCCAGCAGCTTGTCAAGGGTATACACAGATACGCAGTATTTT CASSLSRVYTDTQYF
- TRBJ2-7 TRBV29-1 - TGCAGCGTTGAACTCGGGGGATACGAGCAGTACTTC CSVELGGYEQYF
- TRBJ2-4 TRBV20-1 few TGCAGTGCTAGAGACATCACAGGGATAACAAAAAACATTCAGTACTTC CSARDITGITKNIQYF
TRBD2 TRBJ2-1 TRBV7-3 - TGTGCCAGCAGCCCGAACCACGCTAGCGGGAGGGGCGACAATGAGCAGTTCTTC CASSPNHASGRGDNEQFF
TRBD2 TRBJ2-1 TRBV12-3/TRBV12-4 few TGTGCCAGCAGCCCCCCCGGGACTAGCCCTTACAATGAGCAGTTCTTC CASSPPGTSPYNEQFF
TRBD1 TRBJ1-1 TRBV29-1 once TGCAGCGTCAACAGGGGGACTGAAGCTTTCTTT CSVNRGTEAFF
TRBD1 TRBJ2-6 TRBV7-3 - TGTGCCAGCAGCTTAGGGACAGCCTCTGGGGCCAACGTCCTGACTTTC CASSLGTASGANVLTF
TRBD1 TRBJ2-7 TRBV10-1 few TGCGCCACGGCAGGGGGCCCCAATGGGTACGAGCAGTACTTC CATAGGPNGYEQYF
TRBD1 TRBJ2-7 TRBV5-1 - TGCGCCAGCAGCTTTTGGGACAGGGAGAAGCAGTACTTC CASSFWDREKQYF
- TRBJ2-7 TRBV28 few TGTGCCACCGAGGACGGTGGTACGGAGCAGTACTTC CATEDGGTEQYF